The 4 T cell receptor beta chains below were found in one sample sequenced in a study of T cell responses to AZD1222 COVID-19 vaccine. Profiling relied on immunoSEQ multiplex PCR, and the TCRdb table lists in-frame clones only, not all of them. The sample lists about 120,000 clones, 80% to 95% seen once, with around 4.5% in the top ten. The sample consisted of peripheral blood, taken on day 0 of MenACWY control vaccination. Receptors were obtained from an adult in good health.

The chain uses TRBV3-1 (or the pseudogene TRBV3-2) and TRBJ2-2, with 7 nucleotides matching TRBD1. V lost 4 bases, J lost 6 bases, and 2 bases stayed unmatched. Germline lookup yields CDR1 LGHDT and CDR2 YNNKEL (reference sequence). This CDR3 contains 13 residues. CDR3: CASSPDRPGELFF. DNA of the CDR3: TGTGCCAGCAGCCCGGACAGGCCCGGGGAGCTGTTTTTT.

This chain links TRBV11-2 with TRBJ1-6; the match to TRBD1 covers 7 bases. The junction had 8 bases not matched to a gene; V was cut back by 5 bases and J by 7 bases. This CDR3 contains 15 residues. CDR1 is SGHAT, CDR2 FQNNGV, per germline. CDR3 DNA: TGTGCCAGCAGCCCAGAGGGACAGATGAATTCACCCCTCCACTTT. Its protein product is CASSPEGQMNSPLHF. The full variable domain, completed using reference TRBV11-2 and TRBJ1-6, is EAGVAQSPRYKIIEKRQSVAFWCNPISGHATLYWYQQILGQGPKLLIQFQNNGVVDDSQLPKDRFSAERLKGVDSTLKIQPAKLEDSAVYLCASSPEGQMNSPLHFGNGTRLTVT.

V and J are TRBV11-2 and TRBJ2-1; D possibly matches TRBD1 or TRBD2 (5 bases each). Germline V gene sequence: CDR1 SGHAT, CDR2 FQNNGV. V gave up 4 bases and J gave up 0 bases, with 13 bases separating them. The CDR3 is 16 residues long. Here the CDR3 DNA reads TGTGCCAGCAGCTCCGGGACCCTGAGCTCCTACAATGAGCAGTTCTTC. Protein: CASSSGTLSSYNEQFF. The full variable domain, rest sourced from reference TRBV11-2 and TRBJ2-1, is EAGVAQSPRYKIIEKRQSVAFWCNPISGHATLYWYQQILGQGPKLLIQFQNNGVVDDSQLPKDRFSAERLKGVDSTLKIQPAKLEDSAVYLCASSSGTLSSYNEQFFGPGTRLTVL.

V is TRBV28 and J is TRBJ1-5; the D gene is possibly TRBD1 (5 bases). The CDR3 extends over 15 amino acids. The V gene's germline CDR1 is MDHEN and CDR2 SYDVKM. V was shortened by 3 bases and J by 3 bases, with 12 bases between the two germline ends. In nucleotides, the CDR3 is TGTGCCAGCAGTTTGGGAGGGGCCTTCAATCAGCCCCAGCATTTT. It specifies CASSLGGAFNQPQHF.